Listed below are T cell receptor beta chains from one sample, sequenced in a study of regulatory T cells in long-lasting Graves disease. TCRdb processed the multiplex PCR reads anew with MiXCR; each CDR3 protein has one entry. The data show approximately 400,000 distinct CDR3 sequences, about 20% seen once. This material consisted of peripheral blood mononuclear cells (PBMCs), taken when the disease was refractory, from a patient treated with antithyroid drugs. The receptors derive from a female donor with Graves disease. Both conserved end residues are part of each CDR3. D genes are given only for firm matches. Part of the rows lack a size; the others show once, few, many or a class for expanded clones.

- TRBJ2-7 TRBV28 - CASSLMTPHEQYF TGTGCCAGCAGTCTGATGACTCCGCACGAGCAGTACTTC
- TRBJ2-7 TRBV2 - CASSEADEQYF TGTGCCAGCAGTGAAGCAGACGAGCAGTACTTC
- TRBJ2-5 TRBV18 many CASSPFRLTGLQETQYF TGTGCCAGCTCACCATTTAGGCTTACAGGACTTCAAGAGACCCAGTACTTC
- TRBJ1-2 TRBV27 - CASRGDSDYGYTF TGTGCCAGCAGAGGGGATTCTGACTATGGCTACACCTTC
- TRBJ1-1 TRBV7-8 - CASSLGKASSAEAFF TGTGCCAGCAGCTTAGGTAAGGCCTCCAGCGCTGAAGCTTTCTTT
- TRBJ2-5 TRBV7-2 many CASSLVQGTYQETQYF TGTGCCAGCAGCTTAGTCCAGGGGACGTACCAAGAGACCCAGTACTTC
TRBD2 TRBJ2-7 TRBV7-2 many CASSDVRTSGDYEQYF TGTGCCAGCAGCGACGTACGGACTAGCGGTGACTACGAGCAGTACTTC
TRBD2 TRBJ2-2 TRBV19 - CASSARGQRDNTGELFF TGTGCCAGTAGTGCCCGAGGGCAGCGGGATAACACCGGGGAGCTGTTTTTT
- TRBJ1-4 TRBV29-1 many CSVWDSNYEKLFF TGCAGCGTTTGGGACTCCAACTATGAAAAACTGTTTTTT
TRBD1 TRBJ2-7 TRBV10-3 - CAISPTQGQSYEQYF TGTGCCATCAGCCCTACTCAGGGACAGTCCTACGAGCAGTACTTC
TRBD2 TRBJ2-7 TRBV20-1 - CSAFSGSTYEQYF TGCAGTGCTTTTAGCGGGAGTACCTACGAGCAGTACTTC
- TRBJ1-1 TRBV7-9 few CASSSPFFVGAGAFF TGTGCCAGCAGCTCACCTTTTTTCGTGGGCGCCGGAGCTTTCTTT
TRBD2 TRBJ2-2 TRBV11-2 few CASSPLSGSFSGELFF TGTGCCAGCAGCCCCCTCAGCGGGAGTTTCTCCGGGGAGCTGTTTTTT
TRBD1 TRBJ1-5 TRBV10-3 few CAIRAAGGNQPQHF TGTGCCATCAGGGCCGCAGGGGGAAATCAGCCCCAGCATTTT
TRBD1 TRBJ1-4 TRBV2 many CASRGQSTNEKLFF TGTGCCAGCAGGGGACAGAGCACTAATGAAAAACTGTTTTTT
TRBD1 TRBJ2-7 TRBV3-1 few CASSPDGTVTYF TGTGCCAGCAGCCCGGACGGGACAGTCACGTACTTC
- TRBJ2-7 TRBV3-1 few CASSQDLLPGNSYEQYF TGTGCCAGCAGCCAAGATCTACTCCCAGGGAACTCCTACGAGCAGTACTTC
TRBD1 TRBJ1-1 TRBV2 many CASVGQGNTEAFF TGTGCCAGCGTCGGACAGGGGAACACTGAAGCTTTCTTT
- TRBJ1-1 TRBV28 many CASSLDMARTEAFF TGTGCCAGCAGCTTAGACATGGCCCGCACTGAAGCTTTCTTT
- TRBJ1-5 TRBV2 many CASSKSYSNQPQHF TGTGCCAGTTCGAAATCCTATAGCAATCAGCCCCAGCATTTT
TRBD1 TRBJ2-5 TRBV19 - CASSIFQGAGETQYF TGTGCCAGTAGTATCTTCCAGGGGGCTGGGGAGACCCAGTACTTC